These 27 T cell receptor beta chains were all obtained from the same sample, sequenced in a study of T-cell reconstitution after alpha-beta-depleted transplantation in children. Library preparation (for TCRbeta) was performed with unique molecular identifiers. Using its own MiXCR run on the PCR reads, TCRdb lists one record per CDR3 protein. The data show 210,000 or so distinct CDR3 sequences, around 9.6% seen once. The starting material was PBMCs from the stem cell graft donor, obtained from the stem cell graft. The source is a human donor who donated a stem cell graft to a child with acute lymphoblastic leukemia.

This clonotype was counted a few times. The chain couples TRBV12-3 or TRBV12-4 to TRBJ1-3, with D tentatively TRBD1 (6 bases). The CDR3 extends over 16 amino acids. The germline V and J ends were trimmed by 4 bases and 0 bases, with 13 bases remaining between them. CDR3 sequence reads: CASSSTDRSSGNTIYF. DNA of the CDR3: TGTGCCAGCAGTTCGACAGACAGGAGCTCTGGAAACACCATATATTTT.

There are a few counts of this clonotype. This rearrangement joins TRBV3-1 to TRBJ1-1; TRBD1 might be the D (6 bases). Germline CDR1 is LGHDT and CDR2 is YNNKEL (reference sequence). Trimming pared 7 bases from V and 7 bases from J, leaving 16 bases between. CDR3 size: 13 residues. CDR3 loop: CASMMEGVDEAFF. The CDR3 DNA is TGTGCCAGCATGATGGAGGGGGTCGATGAAGCTTTCTTT.

This clonotype was counted only a few times. The rearrangement uses TRBV6-2 or TRBV6-3 and TRBJ2-3; tentative D call: TRBD1 (5 bases). The CDR3 covers 17 residues. The V gene's germline CDR1 is MNHEY and CDR2 SVGEGT. V lost 1 base and J lost 2, with 16 bases in between. The CDR3 region is CASSYLTGAGNTDTQYF. In DNA, the CDR3 is TGTGCCAGCAGTTACTTAACAGGAGCCGGAAACACAGATACGCAGTATTTT.

The rearrangement joins TRBV7-8 to TRBJ1-3; D uncertain. The V gene's germline CDR1 is SGHVS and CDR2 FQNEAQ. This CDR3 spans 14 amino acids. The germline V and J ends were trimmed by 8 bases and 0 bases, with 11 bases remaining between them. The CDR3 bases are TGTGCCAGCTTCGCCTGGAGCTCTGGAAACACCATATATTTT. Translating it yields CASFAWSSGNTIYF.

This clonotype has ten or more counts. The chain is built from TRBV6-1 and TRBJ1-5, with D unresolved. CDR1 and CDR2 from the germline V gene are MNHNS and SASEGT. The CDR3 contains 14 residues. The ends were cut back, 2 bases at V and 9 bases at J, with 14 bases in the middle. CDR3 amino acids: CASSETSAGRPQHF. CDR3 DNA sequence: TGTGCCAGCAGTGAAACCTCGGCCGGGAGGCCCCAGCATTTT.

This clonotype was counted only a few times. The rearrangement joins TRBV5-6 to TRBJ2-6; D not resolved. Germline values: CDR1 SGHDT, CDR2 YYEEEE. Trimming shortened V by 0 bases and J by 2 bases, and 12 bases separated the two germline ends. The CDR3 sequence is 17 residues long. Here the CDR3 DNA reads TGTGCCAGCAGCTTGGAGGCGGCTTCAACTGGGGCCAACGTCCTGACTTTC. Protein product: CASSLEAASTGANVLTF.

The chain uses TRBV4-1 and TRBJ2-1; D call uncertain. V was pared by 7 bases and J by 7 bases, with 23 bases between. The CDR3 runs 16 residues. Germline assignment: CDR1 MGHRA and CDR2 YSYEKL. CDR3 loop: CASTPLRADVGNEQFF. CDR3 nucleotide sequence: TGCGCCAGCACCCCCCTCCGGGCAGATGTTGGGAATGAGCAGTTCTTC.

This clonotype has at least ten counts. V gene TRBV5-4 combines with J gene TRBJ1-2; D might be TRBD1 (5 bases). The V end lost 4 bases, the J end lost 1 base, and 11 bases lay between the germline ends. CDR1 is SGHNT, CDR2 YYREEE, per germline (reference sequence). The CDR3 is 14 amino acids. The CDR3 loop is CASSKGARNYGYTF. CDR3 nucleotides: TGTGCCAGCAGCAAAGGGGCACGTAACTATGGCTACACCTTC.

This clonotype turned up a few times. The V gene is TRBV27, the J gene TRBJ2-2, with D possibly matching TRBD1 (6 bases). The CDR3 sequence is 18 residues long. The V gene's germline CDR1 is MNHEY and CDR2 SMNVEV (reference sequence). V was trimmed by 4 bases and J by 0 bases, leaving 18 bases between them. Here the CDR3 reads CASSSDFLGTSNTGELFF. In DNA, the CDR3 is TGTGCCAGCAGTTCCGATTTTCTCGGGACATCGAACACCGGGGAGCTGTTTTTT.

This clonotype is large. The chain employs TRBV25-1 and TRBJ2-4, with D perhaps TRBD2 (6 bases). The V gene lost 4 bases and the J gene lost 8 bases, with 6 bases spanning the gap. Germline CDR1 is MGHDK and CDR2 is SYGVNS. The CDR3 extends over 11 amino acids. The CDR3 DNA sequence: TGTGCCAGCAGTGGGGGGGACATTCAGTACTTC. It encodes CASSGGDIQYF.

This clonotype was seen a handful of times. This chain uses TRBV7-2 with TRBJ2-5; 12 bases map to TRBD2. The CDR3 consists of 16 residues. Germline V CDR1 and CDR2: SGHTA, FQGNSA. Losses at the gene ends were 2 bases for V and 3 bases for J; bases not matched to a gene: 4. DNA for the CDR3: TGTGCCAGCAGCTTAACCGGACTAGCGGGGAAAGAGACCCAGTACTTC. Translation: CASSLTGLAGKETQYF.

J is TRBJ1-4 and V is TRBV20-1; no reliable D call. The length of the CDR3 is 13 residues. V lost 6 bases to trimming and J lost 2 bases, with 10 bases between them. The germline V gene encodes CDR1 DFQATT and CDR2 SNEGSKA (reference sequence). The CDR3 loop reads CSAVHATNEKLFF. The CDR3 nucleotides read TGCAGTGCAGTACACGCGACTAATGAAAAACTGTTTTTT.

This clonotype appeared many times. This chain uses TRBV6-5 with TRBJ2-5, with a tentative D call TRBD1 (7 bases). This CDR3 region has 14 residues. Germline loops: CDR1 MNHEY, CDR2 SVGAGI. Trimming shortened V by 4 bases and J by 1 base, and 10 bases separated the two germline ends. The CDR3 nucleotides read TGTGCCAGCAGTTTCCAGGGGGGCCAAGAGACCCAGTACTTC. It codes for CASSFQGGQETQYF.

This clonotype was counted a few times. The rearrangement joins TRBV20-1 to TRBJ1-5; the match to TRBD1 covers 7 bases. V lost 8 bases, J lost 4 bases, and 8 bases stayed unmatched. Looked up from germline, CDR1 is DFQATT and CDR2 is SNEGSKA (reference sequence). This CDR3 has 13 residues. CDR3 in amino acids: CSTQGTDNQPQHF. The CDR3 coding sequence is TGCAGTACGCAAGGGACAGATAATCAGCCCCAGCATTTT.

The V and J genes are TRBV27 and TRBJ2-5; D is perhaps TRBD2 (5 bases). Per the germline V gene, CDR1 is MNHEY and CDR2 is SMNVEV (reference sequence). The CDR3 has 19 amino acids. Trimming stripped 3 bases from V and 1 base from J, with 24 bases between. The CDR3 loop is CASSFSGTRTLGFQETQYF. As DNA, the CDR3 is TGTGCCAGCAGTTTCTCCGGCACTCGGACTTTAGGGTTCCAAGAGACCCAGTACTTC.

Only a few counts were recorded for this clonotype. The rearrangement joins TRBV11-2 to TRBJ1-3; a possible D gene is TRBD1 (6 bases). Germline V gives CDR1 SGHAT, CDR2 FQNNGV. The germline V and J ends were trimmed by 1 base and 2 bases, with 12 bases remaining between them. This CDR3 comprises 16 residues. This chain's CDR3 is CASSLGLRGAGNTIYF. CDR3 coding DNA: TGTGCCAGCAGCTTAGGACTCAGGGGCGCTGGAAACACCATATATTTT.

This clonotype was counted between two and nine times. V gene TRBV20-1 combines with J gene TRBJ2-2; no clear D. Germline V CDR1 and CDR2: DFQATT, SNEGSKA (reference sequence). The CDR3 contains 13 residues. The V end was cut by 3 bases, the J end by 4 bases, with 9 bases between. The CDR3 is CSASNWFTGELFF. In DNA form, the CDR3 reads TGCAGTGCTAGCAATTGGTTCACCGGGGAGCTGTTTTTT.

Many counts were recorded for this clonotype. The chain is built from TRBV7-9 and TRBJ2-1; 14 nucleotides line up with TRBD2. CDR3 length equals 16 residues. Trimming at V came to 2 bases and at J to 5 bases, leaving 2 bases not matched to a gene. Germline assignment: CDR1 SEHNR and CDR2 FQNEAQ (reference sequence). This CDR3 reads CASSLMGLAGDNEQFF. In DNA form, the CDR3 reads TGTGCCAGCAGCTTAATGGGACTAGCGGGGGACAATGAGCAGTTCTTC.

Only a few counts were recorded for this clonotype. The genes are TRBV27 and TRBJ2-2; 7 positions agree with TRBD1. Trimming took 3 bases from V and 0 from J; bases not matched to a gene: 16. The CDR3 spans 20 residues. Germline-derived CDR1 and CDR2 are MNHEY and SMNVEV (reference sequence). The CDR3 sequence is CASSLTGTAGVTSNTGELFF. In DNA form, the CDR3 reads TGTGCCAGCAGTTTGACAGGGACGGCGGGTGTTACCTCGAACACCGGGGAGCTGTTTTTT.

Ten or more counts support this clonotype. The chain combines TRBV5-4 with TRBJ2-7, with D perhaps assigned TRBD1 or TRBD2 (5 bases each). Germline CDR1 is SGHNT and CDR2 is YYREEE (reference sequence). The germline V and J ends were trimmed by 3 bases and 3 bases, with 16 bases remaining between them. The CDR3 length is 15 residues. The CDR3 spells CASSSEPGTGYEQYF. CDR3 nucleotides: TGTGCCAGCAGCTCCGAACCCGGGACGGGCTACGAGCAGTACTTC. The entire variable domain, with the rest obtained from reference TRBV5-4 and TRBJ2-7, is as follows: ETGVTQSPTHLIKTRGQQVTLRCSSQSGHNTVSWYQQALGQGPQFIFQYYREEENGRGNFPPRFSGLQFPNYSSELNVNALELDDSALYLCASSSEPGTGYEQYFGPGTRLTVT.

The rearrangement joins TRBV7-2 to TRBJ2-1; no clear D gene. Trimming removed 5 bases at V and 9 bases at J, with 14 bases between. Germline V gives CDR1 SGHTA, CDR2 FQGNSA. The CDR3 covers 13 residues. CDR3 coding DNA: TGTGCCAGCAGCCAGACCGCGAGGTCTGAGCAGTTCTTC. Amino acid sequence: CASSQTARSEQFF.

The chain employs TRBV4-1 and TRBJ1-4, with a possible D match to TRBD1 (6 bases). Per germline, CDR1 MGHRA and CDR2 YSYEKL. V lost 0 bases and J lost 11, with 22 bases in between. The CDR3 spans 17 residues. The CDR3 DNA is TGCGCCAGCAGCCAAGAAGGCACAGGGCGAAGCTTACTCAAACTGTTTTTT. Amino acids: CASSQEGTGRSLLKLFF.

This clonotype occurred many times. The chain is built from TRBV6-6 and TRBJ2-3; tentatively, D is TRBD1 (6 bases). V lost 7 bases and J 6 bases, leaving 14 bases between the germline ends. Germline V gene data show CDR1 as MNHNY and CDR2 as SVGAGI (reference sequence). CDR3 length equals 13 residues. The CDR3 loop is CASNLQGVDTQYF. In DNA form, the CDR3 reads TGTGCCAGCAATCTACAGGGTGTGGATACGCAGTATTTT.

V usage is TRBV12-3 or TRBV12-4 and J usage is TRBJ2-1; 7 positions agree with TRBD1. With V trimmed by 3 bases and J by 8 bases, 10 bases remained unmatched. The CDR3 is made up of 15 amino acids. CDR3 loop: CASSFGHQGGHEQFF. In DNA form, the CDR3 reads TGTGCCAGCAGTTTTGGACACCAAGGGGGCCATGAGCAGTTCTTC.

About this clonotype: It may be a read error: a sequence one base away is much more abundant. The chain is built from TRBV5-1 and TRBJ1-3; D is unresolved. From germline, CDR1 is SGHRS and CDR2 YFSETQ. Trimming cost V 4 bases and J 2 bases, with 10 bases left between them. There are 14 residues in the CDR3. The CDR3 DNA is TGCGCCAGCAGCCTACAGAGGACTGGAAACACCATATATTTT. It translates to CASSLQRTGNTIYF.

The chain carries TRBV11-2 and TRBJ1-2; possibly TRBD1 for D (6 bases). This CDR3 is built from 14 residues. Per the germline V gene, CDR1 is SGHAT and CDR2 is FQNNGV. The V gene lost 10 bases and the J gene lost 1 base, with 16 bases spanning the gap. CDR3 sequence: CAIPDSNYNYGYTF. The CDR3 DNA sequence: TGTGCCATCCCGGACAGCAACTATAACTATGGCTACACCTTC. Based on the CDR3 plus reference TRBV11-2 and TRBJ1-2, the full variable domain is EAGVAQSPRYKIIEKRQSVAFWCNPISGHATLYWYQQILGQGPKLLIQFQNNGVVDDSQLPKDRFSAERLKGVDSTLKIQPAKLEDSAVYLCAIPDSNYNYGYTFGSGTRLTVV.

This clonotype has only a few counts. This rearrangement joins TRBV14 to TRBJ2-1, with TRBD2 identical over 13 bases. Trimming removed 4 bases from V and 8 bases from J; junction bases left unmatched: 8. The CDR3 runs 16 residues. The V gene's germline CDR1 is SGHDN and CDR2 FVKESK. CDR3 residues: CASSLTGTSGVYEQFF. The CDR3 nucleotides read TGTGCCAGCAGCCTAACCGGGACTAGCGGGGTATATGAGCAGTTCTTC.